This T cell receptor (beta chain) was identified during a study of blood T cells in healthy people across ages. The study's findings and limits: Age showed a roughly linear inverse relationship with TCR beta diversity per million T cells. Aged donors had fewer naive CD4+ cells and lower diversity than long-lived donors. Shifts in expanded clonotypes may have been confounded by donor CMV status, which was unknown.

The V gene lost 4 bases and the J gene lost 8 bases, with 11 bases spanning the gap. Per germline, CDR1 DFQATT and CDR2 SNEGSKA (reference sequence). The CDR3 sequence is 11 residues long. It was with a sample-barcoded 5' primer and a J-beta primer mix that a second PCR of about 6 to 11 cycles was run. Each cDNA was tagged by a template-switch adaptor containing 12 random nucleotides. TCRdb independently ran MiXCR on the 5' RACE reads; one entry per CDR3 protein. The table records about 760,000 distinct CDR3 sequences, roughly three fifths of them present only once. As concerns this clonotype: Its cognate antigen is unknown.

V gene TRBV20-1 combines with J gene TRBJ1-2; a weak D match, TRBD1 (5 bases). The origin of this receptor is a man aged 40-49 years in good health. The sample was blood. This CDR3 reads CSANRDQGYTF. The CDR3, as DNA: TGCAGTGCTAACCGGGACCAAGGCTACACCTTC.